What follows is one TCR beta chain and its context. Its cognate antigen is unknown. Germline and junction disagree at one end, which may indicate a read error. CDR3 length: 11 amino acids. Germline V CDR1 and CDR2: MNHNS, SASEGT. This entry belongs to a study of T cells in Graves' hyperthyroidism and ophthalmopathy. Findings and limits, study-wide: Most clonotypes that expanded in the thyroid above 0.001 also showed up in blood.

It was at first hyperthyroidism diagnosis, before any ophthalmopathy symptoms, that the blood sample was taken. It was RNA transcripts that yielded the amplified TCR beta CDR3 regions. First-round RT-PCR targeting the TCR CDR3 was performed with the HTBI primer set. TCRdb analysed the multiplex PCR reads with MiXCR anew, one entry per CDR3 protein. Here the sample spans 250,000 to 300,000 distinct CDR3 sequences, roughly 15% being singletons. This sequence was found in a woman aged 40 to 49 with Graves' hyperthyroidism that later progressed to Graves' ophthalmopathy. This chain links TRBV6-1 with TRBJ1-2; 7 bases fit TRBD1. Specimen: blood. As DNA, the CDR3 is TGTGCCAGCAGTGGGCCGGGACAGTGGGCCTTC. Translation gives CASSGPGQWAF.